A single sample is the source of the 15 T cell receptor beta chains below, sequenced in a study of blood T cell repertoires in COVID-19. Using immunoSEQ multiplex PCR, the repertoire was profiled, and TCRdb retains in-frame clones only, with some absent. Altogether 60,000 to 80,000 clones are present, over 80% being singletons, with the ten largest covering roughly 13%. The source material was peripheral blood. These receptors were collected from a man between 50 and 59 years old with COVID-19, enrolled during active disease.

As regards this clone: Other nucleotide sequences in the sample specify the same CDR3. This rearrangement joins TRBV30 to TRBJ1-2; tentative D call: TRBD1 (5 bases). V was shortened by 3 bases and J by 7 bases, with 6 bases between the two germline ends. The germline V gene has CDR1 GTSNPN and CDR2 SVGIG (reference sequence). CDR3 length: 10 residues. As DNA, the CDR3 is TGTGCCTGGAGCAGGGTTGGCTACACCTTC. As protein: CAWSRVGYTF.

This chain links TRBV9 with TRBJ2-7; the match to TRBD1 covers 10 bases. CDR3 length: 14 amino acids. Germline CDR1 is SGDLS and CDR2 is YYNGEE. With 3 bases clipped from V and 4 bases from J, the junction kept 4 bases outside the gene matches. CDR3 in DNA: TGTGCCAGCAGCGAGGGGGACAGGGGTTACGAGCAGTACTTC. Amino acid sequence: CASSEGDRGYEQYF.

This clone appeared a few times. This chain links TRBV15 with TRBJ2-3; no clear D gene. In germline, CDR1 is LNHNV, CDR2 YYDKDF (reference sequence). Trimming cost V 1 base and J 0 bases, with 11 bases left between them. The CDR3 totals 16 residues. For the CDR3, the DNA is TGTGCCACCAGCAGAGCATATCGGAGAAGCACAGATACGCAGTATTTT. This translates into CATSRAYRRSTDTQYF.

The chain has TRBV30 and TRBJ1-4; D possibly corresponds to TRBD1 (5 bases). V was pared by 2 bases and J by 8 bases, with 12 bases between. This CDR3 is 13 amino acids long. Germline CDR1 and CDR2: GTSNPN and SVGIG (reference sequence). The CDR3 protein is CAWSTGRGEKLFF. CDR3 coding DNA: TGTGCCTGGAGTACGGGGAGGGGAGAAAAACTGTTTTTT.

The chain couples TRBV5-1 to TRBJ1-1, with a possible D match to TRBD1 (5 bases). Germline CDR1 is SGHRS and CDR2 is YFSETQ. Trimming cost V 5 bases and J 0 bases, with 11 bases left between them. The CDR3 is 14 amino acids. CDR3 coding DNA: TGCGCCAGCAGGCCAGGGTTTCTGAACACTGAAGCTTTCTTT. Its translation: CASRPGFLNTEAFF.

The gene calls are TRBV2 and TRBJ1-2; 10 nucleotides agree with TRBD1. CDR1 and CDR2 from the germline V gene are SNHLY and FYNNEI. The CDR3 totals 14 residues. Trimming took 7 bases from V and 5 from J; bases not matched to a gene: 7. The CDR3 protein is CASTRQGALYGYTF. The CDR3 region has the DNA TGTGCCAGCACCAGACAGGGGGCTTTGTATGGCTACACCTTC.

The chain uses TRBV28 and TRBJ2-7; D might be TRBD1 (6 bases). CDR3 length: 15 amino acids. Trimming took 4 bases from V and 6 from J, leaving 19 bases between them. Germline CDR1 is MDHEN and CDR2 is SYDVKM. The CDR3 nucleotides read TGTGCCAGCAGTTCGTCCGGGACACGGTGGGTCGAGCAGTACTTC. Translating it yields CASSSSGTRWVEQYF.

The chain is built from TRBV2 and TRBJ2-3, with unresolved D. V lost 8 bases to trimming and J lost 2 bases, with 8 bases between them. Germline V gene sequence: CDR1 SNHLY, CDR2 FYNNEI. The CDR3 totals 12 residues. Here the CDR3 reads CASGQVTDTQYF. CDR3 bases: TGTGCCAGCGGTCAGGTCACAGATACGCAGTATTTT.

V gene TRBV5-8 combines with J gene TRBJ2-1, with D possibly matching TRBD2 (7 bases). Trimming took 7 bases from V and 9 from J, leaving 20 bases between them. Per the germline V gene, CDR1 is SGHTS and CDR2 is YDEGEE. The CDR3 has 14 amino acids. CDR3 sequence (DNA): TGTGCCAGCCCGGGGGAGGGGACAAGGGGTGAGCAGTTCTTC. Translated: CASPGEGTRGEQFF.

This clone is a singleton in its sample. CDR3 amino acids: CSASSLAGGTDTQYF. The CDR3 bases are TGCAGTGCTAGTTCACTAGCGGGAGGCACAGATACGCAGTATTTT. The chain links TRBV20-1 to TRBJ2-3, with 11 bases fitting TRBD2. CDR1 and CDR2 (germline): DFQATT, SNEGSKA (reference sequence). There are 15 residues in the CDR3. J was trimmed by 1 base and V by 3 bases; bases with no gene match: 3.

The chain has TRBV19 and TRBJ1-4; a weak D match, TRBD1 (5 bases). This CDR3 contains 15 residues. V shed 4 bases and J shed 7 bases, with 16 bases lying between them. Germline loops: CDR1 LNHDA, CDR2 SQIVND (reference sequence). Here the CDR3 DNA reads TGTGCCAGTAGTAGAGGACAAGGTGACGGTGAAAAACTGTTTTTT. This sequence encodes CASSRGQGDGEKLFF.

The rearrangement joins TRBV10-3 to TRBJ2-5; D unresolved. V shed 1 base and J shed 5 bases, with 11 bases lying between them. CDR3 size: 14 residues. From germline, CDR1 is ENHRY and CDR2 SYGVKD. CDR3 DNA sequence: TGTGCCATCAGTGAGTGGAGTAGTCGGGAGACCCAGTACTTC. This codes for CAISEWSSRETQYF.

The genes are TRBV30 and TRBJ2-1; weak D call: TRBD1 (6 bases). The CDR3 extends over 13 amino acids. Germline CDR1 is GTSNPN and CDR2 is SVGIG (reference sequence). V was clipped by 1 base and J by 4 bases, with 8 bases between them. CDR3 protein: CAWSGQAYNEQFF. The DNA of the CDR3 is TGTGCCTGGAGTGGACAGGCTTACAATGAGCAGTTCTTC. Supplemented by reference TRBV30 and TRBJ2-1, the full variable domain reads SQTIHQWPATLVQPVGSPLSLECTVEGTSNPNLYWYRQAAGRGLQLLFYSVGIGQISSEVPQNLSASRPQDRQFILSSKKLLLSDSGFYLCAWSGQAYNEQFFGPGTRLTVL.

The gene calls are TRBV7-2 and TRBJ2-7, with 7 positions matching TRBD2. After removal of 5 bases from V and 4 bases from J, the junction contained 11 bases not matched to a gene. Germline V lookup: CDR1 SGHTA, CDR2 FQGNSA. CDR3 length: 15 residues. The CDR3 is CASSPRAGDTYEQYF. The CDR3 DNA sequence: TGTGCCAGCAGCCCCAGGGCGGGAGATACGTACGAGCAGTACTTC. Complete variable domain (other parts from reference TRBV7-2 and TRBJ2-7): GAGVSQSPSNKVTEKGKDVELRCDPISGHTALYWYRQSLGQGLEFLIYFQGNSAPDKSGLPSDRFSAERTGGSVSTLTIQRTQQEDSAVYLCASSPRAGDTYEQYFGPGTRLTVT.

The chain employs TRBV9 and TRBJ1-4; no definite D call. Trimming pared 3 bases from V and 0 bases from J, leaving 9 bases between. In germline, CDR1 is SGDLS, CDR2 YYNGEE. The CDR3 length is 15 residues. The CDR3 loop is CASSGDGATNEKLFF. The CDR3 DNA reads as TGTGCCAGCAGCGGAGACGGGGCAACTAATGAAAAACTGTTTTTT.